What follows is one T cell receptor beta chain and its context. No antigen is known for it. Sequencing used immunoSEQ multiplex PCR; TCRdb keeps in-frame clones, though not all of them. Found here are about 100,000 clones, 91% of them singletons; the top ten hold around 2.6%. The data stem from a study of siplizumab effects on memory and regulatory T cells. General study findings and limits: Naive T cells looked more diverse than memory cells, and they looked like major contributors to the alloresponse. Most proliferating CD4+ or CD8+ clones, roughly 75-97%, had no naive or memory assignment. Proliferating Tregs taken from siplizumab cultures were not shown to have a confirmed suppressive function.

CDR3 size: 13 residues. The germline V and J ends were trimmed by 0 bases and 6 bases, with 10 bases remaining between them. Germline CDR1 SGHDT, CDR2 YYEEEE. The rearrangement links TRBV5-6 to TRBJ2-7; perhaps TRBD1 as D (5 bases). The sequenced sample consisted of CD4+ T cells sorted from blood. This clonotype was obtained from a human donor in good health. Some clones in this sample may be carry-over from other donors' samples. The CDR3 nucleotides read TGTGCCAGCAGCTTGGGGACACCGAGCGAGCAGTACTTC. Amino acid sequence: CASSLGTPSEQYF.